This T cell receptor beta chain is from a study of glioma-infiltrating T cells. General study points: Gliomas, especially low-grade, showed above-expected tissue-blood divergence; non-neoplastic patients showed below.

The table lists this clonotype with a count of one. Its antigen is as yet unknown. Germline assignment: CDR1 MGHDK and CDR2 SYGVNS. J lost 7 bases, V lost 6 bases, and 8 bases had no gene match. There are 14 residues in the CDR3. Amplification of TCR alpha and beta CDR3 regions from RNA used iRepertoire nested multiplex PCR. Tissue mRNA or PBMC total RNA, roughly 100-400 ng, went into one-step reverse transcription and amplification. Via MiXCR, TCRdb re-called the multiplex PCR reads, giving one row per CDR3 protein. The table shows fewer than 90,000 distinct CDR3 sequences, with about 25% occurring only once.

The chain is built from TRBV25-1 and TRBJ1-1, with 10 bases matching TRBD1. Sequenced sample: glioma tissue, nonneoplastic brain tissue, or PBMCs (not recorded which). The sequence derives from a human donor with low-grade glioma or glioblastoma, undergoing nonglioma brain surgery, or in good health (not recorded which). The CDR3 sequence: CASRRQGAGIEAFF. CDR3 bases: TGTGCCAGCAGACGACAGGGGGCTGGTATTGAAGCTTTCTTT.